Given below is one T cell receptor (beta chain) in context. This clone occurred once. Its antigen remains unidentified. Base quality data are lacking; no much larger clone is found one base away. The sample is drawn from a study of Ad26.COV2.S vaccination and SARS-CoV-2 variants (dated by TCRdb to the early 2020s). Broadly, across the study: Vaccine-arm donors came from COV1001, a multicentre, randomized, double-blind, placebo-controlled phase I-IIa trial of Ad26.COV2.S in healthy adults. Ad26.COV2.S was administered intramuscularly at a dose of 5x10^10 or 1x10^11 viral particles, either as one shot or as two shots given 56 days apart. TCRbeta repertoire sequencing served as the tool for gauging how specific and how broad the SARS-CoV-2-reactive T cell receptors were following Ad26.COV2.S vaccination. A total of around 32 samples were included in the TCR-sequenced set, comprising roughly 19 Ad26.COV2.S vaccine recipients, 5 placebo recipients and 8 SARS-CoV-2 convalescent individuals. Trial participants were randomized into five groups of five, in which low-dose or high-dose Ad26.COV2.S was given once or twice, or placebo was given on both occasions. Investigators did not know the trial group allocation while performing experiments and assessing outcomes. Broad study findings and their caveats: Comparing responses between vaccine doses or regimens was not something the study was powered to do. Comparable non-spike TCR breadth was observed between vaccine and placebo recipients, consistent with only spike being contained in the vaccine. After vaccination, substantial breadth of spike-specific CD8+ and CD4+ T cell responses was reported. According to the authors, total T cell responses may have been underestimated by the TCR breadth and depth analyses. Higher spike-specific TCR breadth was observed in Ad26.COV2.S recipients than in placebo recipients (P = 0.0014).

Reading from cysteine to phenylalanine, the CDR3 counts 15 amino acids. The only DNA kept is the CDR3, 45 bases in frame from the first base. Germline trimming: 5 bases from V, 9 bases from J; junction bases outside gene matches: 8. The germline V gene gives CDR1 as SGHDT and CDR2 as YYEEEE. In the paper's terms, the treatment or condition label means: around 19 received Ad26.COV2.S at low or high dose, single or two shots; about 5 received placebo; per-sample allocation not given. For vaccine and placebo recipients, repertoires were sequenced using samples collected on day 63 after the first injection. Between 29 July and 7 August 2020, Cohort 1b enrolled 20 to 30 adults aged 18-55 years at one site in Boston, USA. Ad26.COV2.S was a replication-incompetent adenovirus type 26 vector expressing a prefusion-stabilized SARS-CoV-2 spike protein from the original Wuhan strain. The immunoSEQ Assay was used to sequence TCRbeta CDR3 regions. After extraction, genomic DNA underwent amplification by bias-controlled multiplex PCR, followed by high-throughput sequencing. The original methods were these. To quantify the absolute abundance of each unique TCRbeta CDR3 region, sequences were collapsed and filtered. T cell fraction was estimated by normalizing TCRbeta template counts to usable DNA, with usable DNA measured through amplification of reference genes found in all nucleated cells. Repertoire TCRs were annotated as SARS-CoV-2-specific by exact matching of V gene, CDR3 amino acid sequence and J gene to a known reactive TCR set. The reference SARS-CoV-2 TCR set came from MIRA and was filtered for enrichment in COVID-19-positive ImmuneCODE repertoires, removing public or cross-reactive TCRs. Using the MIRA antigens, annotated TCRs were further analysed by specific ORF or by position within an ORF. Breadth was defined as the number of annotated unique rearrangements divided by the total number of unique productive rearrangements, and depth was defined as the summed frequency of the annotated unique rearrangements. TCR breadth was compared between groups using two-sided Wilcoxon rank-sum tests. TCRdb re-hosts the immuneACCESS table, in-frame sequences only. Its copies lack some clones; in the studies checked, an unresolved V gene accounts for under half of them, and the cause for the rest is not known. The V and J calls and clone size are taken from that table; D and trimming were inferred from the DNA. The sample data list about 350,000 clones, and around nine tenths of these were observed just once. The biggest ten clones account for around 10% of the sample.

This specimen was peripheral blood, taken in a trial of Ad26.COV2.S vaccine versus placebo. This receptor was identified in a person between 18 and 59 years old who received the Ad26.COV2.S COVID-19 vaccine or a placebo. This sequence uses TRBV5-6 and TRBJ2-1, and 13 junctional nucleotides match TRBD2. CDR3 region: CASRPGLAGLIEQFF. Here is the DNA: TGTGCCAGCAGGCCGGGACTAGCGGGATTGATTGAGCAGTTCTTC.